This T cell receptor (beta chain) derives from a study of T cells expressing NK-cell markers. Study-wide results and limits: Expanded NKG2C+ T cell clones were not confirmed as HCMV-specific. Over 5 donors had dominant NKG2C+ clonotypes that comprised about 1.0-8% of their CD8+ T cells. A handful of donors likewise had their CD3+CD56-NKG2C+ fraction led by these clonotypes.

TCRdb re-called the 5' RACE reads and shows each CDR3 protein once, DNA omitted. The sample has a few hundred thousand distinct CDR3 sequences; the top ten hold around 5%. Concerning this clonotype: Its antigen is unknown.

Germline CDR1 reads SGHRS; CDR2 reads YFSETQ. The CDR3 contains 14 residues. The sequence came from a man aged 18 to 69 in good health. Sequencing was done on a sample of blood T cells: a sorted CD56 or NKG2C T cell subset, CD4+ or CD8+ T cells, or bulk PBMC T cells (not recorded which). V usage is TRBV5-1 and J usage is TRBJ1-4; absent DNA, TCRdb's TRBD1 call cannot be checked. CDR3 loop: CASSTGERGEKLFF. Using reference TRBV5-1 and TRBJ1-4 for the parts outside the CDR3, the full variable domain is KAGVTQTPRYLIKTRGQQVTLSCSPISGHRSVSWYQQTPGQGLQFLFEYFSETQRNKGNFPGRFSGRQFSNSRSEMNVSTLELGDSALYLCASSTGERGEKLFFGSGTQLSVL.